This TCR beta chain was observed in a study of technical replicates of blood from a few donors (dated by TCRdb to the late 2010s). Receptor amplification or capture employed the immunoSEQ multiplex PCR assay. The table was pulled from immuneACCESS by TCRdb, which kept in-frame rearrangements only. Such tables lose some clones; where checked, under half of the loss comes from unresolved V genes, and the rest has no known cause. The sample yields more than 90,000 clones; 90% to 96% were counted once. The ten biggest clones cover roughly 0.2% of the sample. V is cut by 3 bases and J by 0 bases, and the space between the germline ends is 8 bases. Taken from the germline V gene (reference sequence), the CDR1 and CDR2 loops are LNHDA and SQIVND. The CDR3 sequence holds 14 residues, the cysteine and phenylalanine included. The entry retains the CDR3 DNA only, 42 bases that are in frame from base 1. A note on this clone: Its binding antigen is unknown. One base away there is no much larger clone; base qualities are not given.

The chain couples TRBV19 to TRBJ1-1, with a weak D call of TRBD1 (5 bases match). Sequenced sample: T cells isolated from PBMCs. The receptor comes from a human donor in good health. The CDR3 here reads CASSIRVLNTEAFF. The nucleotide sequence reads as follows: TGTGCCAGTAGTATCAGGGTACTGAACACTGAAGCTTTCTTT.